Listed below are T cell receptor beta chains from one sample, sequenced in a study of blood T cells in healthy people across ages. MiXCR, applied by TCRdb to the 5' RACE reads, yields one record per CDR3 protein. The table lists 910,000 or so distinct CDR3 sequences, just over 50% of them singletons. Sequencing was performed on blood. These receptors came from an older woman in good health. Each CDR3 is given with its conserved first and last residue. Fields, in order: V gene, clone size, D gene, J gene, CDR3 DNA, CDR3 protein. D genes are given only for firm matches. Size is omitted from some rows. Given values are once, few, many or a class for expanded clones.

V: TRBV29-1; size: many; D: -; J: TRBJ2-3; DNA: TGCAGCGTTGACGAGGGGGGCACAGATACGCAGTATTTT; CDR3: CSVDEGGTDTQYF
V: TRBV27; size: -; D: -; J: TRBJ2-7; DNA: TGTGCCAGCAGCCTCTTGGGACACTCTTCTTCCTACGAGCAGTACTTC; CDR3: CASSLLGHSSSYEQYF
V: TRBV7-8; size: -; D: TRBD2; J: TRBJ2-1; DNA: TGTGCCAGCAGCTTTCGACTAGCGGGAGCTAGCAATGAGCAGTTCTTC; CDR3: CASSFRLAGASNEQFF
V: TRBV10-3; size: -; D: -; J: TRBJ2-3; DNA: TGTGCCATCAGTGAGGTAGCGGAGTACACAGATACGCAGTATTTT; CDR3: CAISEVAEYTDTQYF
V: TRBV7-9; size: -; D: -; J: TRBJ1-5; DNA: TGTGCCAGCAGCTTAGTTGGGCCCCCCGATCCCCAGCATTTT; CDR3: CASSLVGPPDPQHF
V: TRBV12-3/TRBV12-4; size: -; D: TRBD1; J: TRBJ2-7; DNA: TGTGCCAGCAGCTCCTCGGGACAGGGAGTCTACGAGCAGTACTTC; CDR3: CASSSSGQGVYEQYF
V: TRBV29-1; size: -; D: -; J: TRBJ1-1; DNA: TGCAGCGGACAGGAGAACACTGAAGCTTTCTTT; CDR3: CSGQENTEAFF
V: TRBV7-9; size: -; D: -; J: TRBJ2-2; DNA: TGTGCCAGCAGCCCAAGGACTGTATCCGGGGAGCTGTTTTTT; CDR3: CASSPRTVSGELFF
V: TRBV2; size: -; D: TRBD1; J: TRBJ1-4; DNA: TGTGCCAGCAGTCTAAACAGGGGCAATAATGAAAAACTGTTTTTT; CDR3: CASSLNRGNNEKLFF
V: TRBV29-1; size: -; D: -; J: TRBJ1-2; DNA: TGCAGCGCGGGAGGCCCAGGGTTGGATGGCTACACCTTC; CDR3: CSAGGPGLDGYTF
V: TRBV20-1; size: -; D: TRBD2; J: TRBJ2-5; DNA: TGCAGTGCTTCGCCGGGACTAGCGAACTCGCGTGAGCAGTACTTC; CDR3: CSASPGLANSREQYF
V: TRBV20-1; size: few; D: -; J: TRBJ2-1; DNA: TGCAGTGCTATGTTGGGTAACCATGAGCAGTTCTTC; CDR3: CSAMLGNHEQFF
V: TRBV4-1; size: -; D: TRBD1; J: TRBJ2-5; DNA: TGCGCCAGCAGCCAGCTCCGCTGGGACAGGGAGACCCAGTACTTC; CDR3: CASSQLRWDRETQYF
V: TRBV5-1; size: -; D: TRBD2; J: TRBJ2-7; DNA: TGCGCCAGCAGCAGCGGTAGCGGGAGATACGAGCAGTACTTC; CDR3: CASSSGSGRYEQYF
V: TRBV15; size: -; D: -; J: TRBJ2-5; DNA: TGTGCCACCAGCAGCGTTGGCGAGACCCAGTACTTC; CDR3: CATSSVGETQYF
V: TRBV7-2; size: -; D: -; J: TRBJ2-7; DNA: TGTGCCAGCAGCCGCGATGGGAGTTCTCTCTACGAGCAGTACTTC; CDR3: CASSRDGSSLYEQYF